What follows is one T cell receptor (beta chain) and its context. V was pared by 3 bases and J by 4 bases, with 13 bases between. CDR1 and CDR2 (germline): MNHNY, SVGAGI (reference sequence). This CDR3 has 15 residues. The source of the sample is a study of blood T cells in healthy people across ages. Each sample provided at least 6 micrograms of extracted total RNA. Together with a sample-barcoded 5' primer, a J-beta primer mix was included in a second PCR lasting roughly 6 to 12 cycles. Each CDR3 protein gets one entry after TCRdb re-called the 5' RACE reads with MiXCR. The table shows roughly 2 million distinct CDR3 sequences, with less than 50% occurring only once.

The V call is TRBV6-6, the J call TRBJ2-1; D not resolved. The TCR sequence derives from a woman aged 35 to 49 in good health. Sequencing was done on a sample of blood. The CDR3 DNA follows: TGTGCCAGCAGTTATAGGGCCCTGGGGTACAATGAGCAGTTCTTC. This sequence encodes CASSYRALGYNEQFF.